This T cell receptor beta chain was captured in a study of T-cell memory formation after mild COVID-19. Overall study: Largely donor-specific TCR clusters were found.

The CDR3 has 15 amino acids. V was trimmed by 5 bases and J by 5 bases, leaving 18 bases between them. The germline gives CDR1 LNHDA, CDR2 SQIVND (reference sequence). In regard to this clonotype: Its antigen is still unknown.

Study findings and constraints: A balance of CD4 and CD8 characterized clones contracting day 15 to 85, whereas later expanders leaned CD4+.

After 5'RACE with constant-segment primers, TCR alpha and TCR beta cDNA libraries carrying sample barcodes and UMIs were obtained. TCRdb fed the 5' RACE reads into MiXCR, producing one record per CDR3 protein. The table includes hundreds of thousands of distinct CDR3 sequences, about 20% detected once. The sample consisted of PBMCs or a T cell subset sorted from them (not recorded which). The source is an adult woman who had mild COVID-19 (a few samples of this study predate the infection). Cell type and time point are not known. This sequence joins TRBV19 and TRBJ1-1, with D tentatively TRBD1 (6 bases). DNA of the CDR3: TGTGCCAGTAGTGTATCCGGGACAATAAAGACTGAAGCTTTCTTT. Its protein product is CASSVSGTIKTEAFF. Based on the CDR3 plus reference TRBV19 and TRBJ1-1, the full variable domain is DGGITQSPKYLFRKEGQNVTLSCEQNLNHDAMYWYRQDPGQGLRLIYYSQIVNDFQKGDIAEGYSVSREKKESFPLTVTSAQKNPTAFYLCASSVSGTIKTEAFFGQGTRLTVV.